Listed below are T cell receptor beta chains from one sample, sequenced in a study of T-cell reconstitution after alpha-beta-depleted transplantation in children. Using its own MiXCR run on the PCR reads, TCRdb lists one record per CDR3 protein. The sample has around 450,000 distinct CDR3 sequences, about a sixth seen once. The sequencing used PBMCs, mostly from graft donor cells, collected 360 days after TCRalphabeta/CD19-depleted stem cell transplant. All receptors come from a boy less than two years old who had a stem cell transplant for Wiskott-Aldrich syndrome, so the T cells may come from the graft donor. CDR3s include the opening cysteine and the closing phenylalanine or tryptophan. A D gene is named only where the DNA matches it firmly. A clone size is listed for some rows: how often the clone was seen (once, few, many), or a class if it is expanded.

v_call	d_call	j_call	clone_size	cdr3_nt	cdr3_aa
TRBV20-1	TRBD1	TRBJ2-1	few	TGCAGTGCTGAATCAAACAGGGGCCCCTACAATGAGCAGTTCTTC	CSAESNRGPYNEQFF
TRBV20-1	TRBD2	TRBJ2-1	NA	TGCAGTGCTATGGGAAGACTAGCGGGTTCCTACAATGAGCAGTTCTTC	CSAMGRLAGSYNEQFF
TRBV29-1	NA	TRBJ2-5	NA	TGCAGCGCTAAGACAGGGTTCGCTAGCGGGCTATACCAAGAGACCCAGTACTTC	CSAKTGFASGLYQETQYF
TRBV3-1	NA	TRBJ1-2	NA	TGTGCCAGCAGCCAAGGGACAGCCCGCTATGGCTACACCTTC	CASSQGTARYGYTF
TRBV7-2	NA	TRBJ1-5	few	TGTGCCAGCAGCTTAGTGCGGGGGCCCCAGCATTTT	CASSLVRGPQHF
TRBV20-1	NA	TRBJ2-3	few	TGCAGTGCCCCCTTGTCAGGAGCGCTTAGGAATACGCAGTATTTT	CSAPLSGALRNTQYF
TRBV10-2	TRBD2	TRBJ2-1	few	TGCGCCAGCAGCGAACTAGCGGGGGAGGTAGATGAGCAGTTCTTC	CASSELAGEVDEQFF
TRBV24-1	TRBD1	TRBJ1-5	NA	TGTGCCACCAGTGATCCGGGACAGCTCAATCAGCCCCAGCATTTT	CATSDPGQLNQPQHF
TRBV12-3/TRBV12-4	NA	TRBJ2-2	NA	TGTGCCAGCAGTTTAAGTGGAAGGGCAGGTACCGGGGAGCTGTTTTTT	CASSLSGRAGTGELFF
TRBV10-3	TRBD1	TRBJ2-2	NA	TGTGCCATCAGTGATCTAACAGGGGCCGGGGAGCTGTTTTTT	CAISDLTGAGELFF
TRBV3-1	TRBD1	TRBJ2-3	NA	TGTGCCAGCAGCCAAGATACCGGGACAGGGGCAATAGATACGCAGTATTTT	CASSQDTGTGAIDTQYF
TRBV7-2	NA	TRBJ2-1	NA	TGTGCCAGCAGCTTTAACGGGGGCCATGAGCAGTTCTTC	CASSFNGGHEQFF
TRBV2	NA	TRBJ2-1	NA	TGTGCCAGCAGTGAAGGCGTAAGTGGTTTCTATGAGCAGTTCTTC	CASSEGVSGFYEQFF
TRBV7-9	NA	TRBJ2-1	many	TGTGCCAGCAGCTTATGGCGGGGCCCCTACAATGAGCAGTTCTTC	CASSLWRGPYNEQFF
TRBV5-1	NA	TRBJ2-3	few	TGCGCCAGCAGCTTGTCCTCGGCGGGACGCACAGATACGCAGTATTTT	CASSLSSAGRTDTQYF
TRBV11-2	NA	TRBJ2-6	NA	TGTGCCAGCAGCTTAAATCCCGATCCTGGGGCCAACGTCCTGACTTTC	CASSLNPDPGANVLTF
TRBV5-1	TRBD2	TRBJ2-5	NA	TGCGCCAGCAGGGACCGGGTAGCGGGAGTATTCCCAAAGAGGAGGGAGACCCAGTACTTC	CASRDRVAGVFPKRRETQYF
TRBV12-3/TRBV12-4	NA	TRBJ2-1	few	TGTGCCAGCAGTTTAGGTCCTAGCCGGTACAATGAGCAGTTCTTC	CASSLGPSRYNEQFF
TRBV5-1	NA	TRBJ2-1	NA	TGCGCCAGCAGCTTGAAACGGAGCGAGCAGTTCTTC	CASSLKRSEQFF
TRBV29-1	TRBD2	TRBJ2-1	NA	TGCAGCGTTTTAGCGGGAGGGCCCTACAATGAGCAGTTCTTC	CSVLAGGPYNEQFF
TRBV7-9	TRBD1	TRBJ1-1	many	TGTGCCAGCAGCACGAGACAGGGGAACACTGAAGCTTTCTTT	CASSTRQGNTEAFF
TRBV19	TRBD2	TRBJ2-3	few	TGTGCCTCGGGGGACTTGGGGACTAGCGGCACAGATACGCAGTATTTT	CASGDLGTSGTDTQYF
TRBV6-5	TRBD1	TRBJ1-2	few	TGTGCCAGCAGTTACTGGGGACAGGGGGCTAACTATGGCTACACCTTC	CASSYWGQGANYGYTF
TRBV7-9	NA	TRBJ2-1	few	TGTGCCAGCGTCCTCTCGACCAATGAGCAGTTCTTC	CASVLSTNEQFF
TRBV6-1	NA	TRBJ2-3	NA	TGTGCCAGCACCCCCGGGGGGAGGGGGCGCACAGATACGCAGTATTTT	CASTPGGRGRTDTQYF